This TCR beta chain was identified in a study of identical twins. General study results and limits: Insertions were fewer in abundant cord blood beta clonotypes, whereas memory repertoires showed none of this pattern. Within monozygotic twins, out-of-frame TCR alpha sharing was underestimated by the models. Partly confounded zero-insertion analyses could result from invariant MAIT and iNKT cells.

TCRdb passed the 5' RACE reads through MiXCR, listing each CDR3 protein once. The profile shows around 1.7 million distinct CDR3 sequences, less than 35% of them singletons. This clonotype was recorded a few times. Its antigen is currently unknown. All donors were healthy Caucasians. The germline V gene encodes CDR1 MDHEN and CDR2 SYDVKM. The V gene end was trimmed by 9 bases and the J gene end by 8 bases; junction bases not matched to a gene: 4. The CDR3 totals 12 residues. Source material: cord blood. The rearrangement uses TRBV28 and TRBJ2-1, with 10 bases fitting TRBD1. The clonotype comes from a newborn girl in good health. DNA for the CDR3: TGTGCCAGTGGACAGGGGGGATATGAGCAGTTCTTC. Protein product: CASGQGGYEQFF.